The following is a T cell receptor (beta chain) sequence with its context. This entry belongs to a study of T cell responses to AZD1222 COVID-19 vaccine. Generated by immunoSEQ multiplex PCR, the TCRdb table keeps only in-frame clones and is missing some. The sample shows about 130,000 clones, roughly 90% of them seen only once. The clonotype was recovered from an adult who received the AZD1222 COVID-19 vaccine. The specimen comprised peripheral blood, sampled 28 days after the second AZD1222 dose.

In DNA form, the CDR3 reads TGTGCCAGCAGTTTAGCGGTTGAGACCCAGTACTTC. Its translation: CASSLAVETQYF. This chain connects TRBV12-3 or TRBV12-4 to TRBJ2-5; D unclear. Trimming took 0 bases from V and 5 from J, leaving 4 bases between them. The CDR3 spans 12 residues.